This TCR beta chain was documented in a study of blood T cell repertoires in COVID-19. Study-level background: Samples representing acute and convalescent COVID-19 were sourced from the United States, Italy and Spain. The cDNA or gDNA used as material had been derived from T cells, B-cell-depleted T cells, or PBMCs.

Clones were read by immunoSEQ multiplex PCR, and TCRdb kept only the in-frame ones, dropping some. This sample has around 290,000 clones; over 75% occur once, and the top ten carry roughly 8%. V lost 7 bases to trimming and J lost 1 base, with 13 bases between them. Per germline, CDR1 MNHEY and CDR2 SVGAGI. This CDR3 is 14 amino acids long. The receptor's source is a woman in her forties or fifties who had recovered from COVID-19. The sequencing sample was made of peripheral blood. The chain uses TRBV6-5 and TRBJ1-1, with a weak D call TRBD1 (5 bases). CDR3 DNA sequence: TGTGCCAGCACGTTCTCCGACAGGAACACTGAAGCTTTCTTT. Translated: CASTFSDRNTEAFF.